This is a list of T cell receptor beta chains from one sample in a study of cytomegalovirus exposure and HLA in healthy donors. The repertoire was sequenced with immunoSEQ multiplex PCR; TCRdb's copy has only in-frame clones and lacks some. This table holds some 150,000 clones, 87% found once. Sequencing used PBMCs. The receptors here all came from a man between 18 and 29 years old in good health and CMV-seropositive. CDR3s include the opening cysteine and the closing phenylalanine or tryptophan. D genes are given only for firm matches. Not every row has a clone size; where given, it reads once, few, many or a size class.

CDR3 length,V gene,clone size,J gene,D gene,CDR3 DNA,CDR3 protein
15,TRBV4-1,.,TRBJ2-7,.,TGCGCCAGCAGTCCCCTTGGGGGCAGAATGAACGAGCAGTACTTC,CASSPLGGRMNEQYF
14,TRBV30,.,TRBJ1-5,TRBD1,TGTGCCTGGAGTGGGACAGGGAACAATCAGCCCCAGCATTTT,CAWSGTGNNQPQHF
14,TRBV15,.,TRBJ1-2,.,TGTGCCACCGCCGAGGGCGGGGGAGCTCTGGGCTACACCTTC,CATAEGGGALGYTF
13,TRBV27,once,TRBJ1-2,TRBD1,TGTGCCAGCAGTTTGGGGACAGGGTTCGGCTACACCTTC,CASSLGTGFGYTF
14,TRBV13,.,TRBJ2-5,.,TGTGCCAGCAGCCCCCCCCGCGCCGGAGAGACCCAGTACTTC,CASSPPRAGETQYF
16,TRBV14,once,TRBJ1-1,.,TGTGCCAGCAGCCAAGTGGCAGGGGCGAGGAGCACTGAAGCTTTCTTT,CASSQVAGARSTEAFF
13,TRBV6-5,once,TRBJ2-7,TRBD1,TGTGCCAGCAGTTACTACAGGGGATACGAGCAGTACTTC,CASSYYRGYEQYF
15,TRBV6-5,.,TRBJ1-3,.,TGTGCCAGCAGTTACCAGGGGACCTCTGGAAACACCATATATTTT,CASSYQGTSGNTIYF
16,TRBV7-2,.,TRBJ2-1,TRBD2,TGTGCCAGCAGCTTAGTAGGAGCGGGAGGCGTAAATGAGCAGTTCTTC,CASSLVGAGGVNEQFF
16,TRBV15,.,TRBJ2-2,.,TGTGCCACCAGCAGAGTCGAGACAGGGAACACCGGGGAGCTGTTTTTT,CATSRVETGNTGELFF